This T cell receptor (beta chain) came from a study of shared clonotypes between healthy human individuals. Data came from immunoSEQ multiplex PCR; TCRdb stores just in-frame clones and leaves some out. This sample has about 2.4 million clones, with roughly 93% found just once. As for this clone: Its matching antigen is unknown.

Regarding the study as a whole: Across subsets, estimated richness was generally greater for naive than for memory populations.

The sequence derives from a man in his late teens or twenties in good health. Some clones in this sample may be carry-over from other donors' samples. Sequencing was done on a sample of naive CD4+ T cells from PBMCs. This sample's subset: CD45RA+ positively selected.

The CDR3 nucleotides are TGCGCCAGCAGATCCGTAGGGGTTCCCACAGATACGCAGTATTTT. Translation: CASRSVGVPTDTQYF. The chain links TRBV5-1 to TRBJ2-3; D is perhaps TRBD1 (5 bases). There are 15 residues in the CDR3. Germline V gene data show CDR1 as SGHRS and CDR2 as YFSETQ. V was trimmed by 5 bases and J by 2 bases, leaving 15 bases between them.